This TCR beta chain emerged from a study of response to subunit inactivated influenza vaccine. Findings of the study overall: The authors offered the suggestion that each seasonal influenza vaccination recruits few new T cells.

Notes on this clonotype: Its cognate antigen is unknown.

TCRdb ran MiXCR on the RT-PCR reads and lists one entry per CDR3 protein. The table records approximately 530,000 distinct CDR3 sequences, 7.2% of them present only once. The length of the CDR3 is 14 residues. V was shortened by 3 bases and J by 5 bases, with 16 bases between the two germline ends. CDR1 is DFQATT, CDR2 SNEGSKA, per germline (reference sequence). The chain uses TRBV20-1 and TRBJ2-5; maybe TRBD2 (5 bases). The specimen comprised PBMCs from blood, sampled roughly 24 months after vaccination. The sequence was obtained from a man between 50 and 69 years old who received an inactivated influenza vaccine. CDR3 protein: CSASSANGKETQYF. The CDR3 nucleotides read TGCAGTGCTAGTAGCGCAAACGGGAAGGAGACCCAGTACTTC.